This T cell receptor beta chain was identified in a study of blood T cells in healthy people across ages. Study-wide background: There was about one barcoded beta molecule captured by template switching per two T cells.

The V gene lost 5 bases and the J gene lost 4 bases, with 15 bases spanning the gap. The CDR3 covers 15 residues. Study findings and constraints: The recorded TCR beta diversity per million T cells decreased in a roughly linear manner with age. The percentage of naive T cells correlated strongly with TCR beta diversity.

As to this clonotype: Its antigen is still unknown.

A second PCR, run for about 7 to 12 cycles, used a sample-barcoded 5' primer plus a J-beta primer mix. From the 5' RACE reads, TCRdb called clonotypes with MiXCR, one entry per CDR3 protein. The sample consists of about 970,000 distinct CDR3 sequences, 51% of them appearing once. The rearrangement joins TRBV12-3 or TRBV12-4 to TRBJ1-5, with a weak D call TRBD1 (6 bases). This sequence originates from a woman aged 55 to 70 in good health. Sequenced sample: blood. The CDR3: CASSHSRGPNQPQHF. In DNA, the CDR3 is TGTGCCAGCAGTCACTCCCGGGGGCCAAATCAGCCCCAGCATTTT.